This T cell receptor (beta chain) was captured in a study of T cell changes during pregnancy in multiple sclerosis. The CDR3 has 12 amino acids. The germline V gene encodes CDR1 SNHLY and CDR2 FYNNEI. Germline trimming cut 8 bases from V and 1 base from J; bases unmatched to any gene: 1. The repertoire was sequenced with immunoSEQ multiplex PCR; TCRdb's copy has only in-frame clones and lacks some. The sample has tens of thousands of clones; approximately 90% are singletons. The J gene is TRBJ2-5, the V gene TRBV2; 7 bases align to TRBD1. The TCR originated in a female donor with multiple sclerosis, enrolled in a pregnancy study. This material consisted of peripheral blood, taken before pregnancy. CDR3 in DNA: TGTGCCAGCGGGGACAGCCAAGAGACCCAGTACTTC. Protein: CASGDSQETQYF.